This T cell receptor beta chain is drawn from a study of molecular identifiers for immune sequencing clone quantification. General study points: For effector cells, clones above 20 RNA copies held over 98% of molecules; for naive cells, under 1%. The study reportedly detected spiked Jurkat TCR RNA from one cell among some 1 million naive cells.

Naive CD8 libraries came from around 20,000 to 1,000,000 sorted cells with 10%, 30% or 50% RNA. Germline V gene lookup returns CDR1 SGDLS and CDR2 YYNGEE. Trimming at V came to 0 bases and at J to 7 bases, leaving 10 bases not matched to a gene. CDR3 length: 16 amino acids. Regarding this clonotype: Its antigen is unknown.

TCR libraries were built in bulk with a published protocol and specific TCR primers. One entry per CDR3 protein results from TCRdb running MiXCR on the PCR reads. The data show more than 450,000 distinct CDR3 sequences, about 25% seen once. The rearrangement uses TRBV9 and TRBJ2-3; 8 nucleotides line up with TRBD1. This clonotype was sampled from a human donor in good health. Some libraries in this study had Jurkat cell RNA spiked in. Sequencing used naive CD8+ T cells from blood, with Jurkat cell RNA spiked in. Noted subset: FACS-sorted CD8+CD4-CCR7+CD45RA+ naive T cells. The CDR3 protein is CASSVALQGALNTQYF. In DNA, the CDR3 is TGTGCCAGCAGCGTAGCTCTGCAGGGGGCGTTGAATACGCAGTATTTT.